The T cell receptor (beta chain) under discussion was sequenced for a study of blood T cell repertoires in COVID-19. Study details: In each case, the material was cDNA or gDNA derived from T cells, B-cell-depleted T cells, or PBMCs.

Trimming removed 1 base from V and 5 bases from J, with 9 bases in between. There are 13 residues in the CDR3. CDR1 SEHNR and CDR2 FQNEAQ come from the germline V gene (reference sequence). The repertoire was sequenced with immunoSEQ multiplex PCR; TCRdb's copy has only in-frame clones and lacks some. The sample holds more than 25,000 clones, approximately 87% seen once. This TCR was recovered from a human donor with active COVID-19. The donor label of this sample is uncertain. Sequenced: peripheral blood. The genes are TRBV7-9 and TRBJ2-7, with a possible D match to TRBD1 (5 bases). CDR3 amino acids: CASSLDFRDEQYF. DNA of the CDR3: TGTGCCAGCAGCTTAGACTTCAGGGACGAGCAGTACTTC.